This T cell receptor beta chain was captured in a study of shared clonotypes between healthy human individuals. Only CD45RO-negative cells positively selected for CCR7 counted as naive CD8 cells, so terminally differentiated effector memory CD45RA+ cells were excluded. In this sample, this clone turned up a few times. Assay: immunoSEQ multiplex PCR; the TCRdb copy retains only in-frame clones and omits some. The profile covers some 1,900,000 clones, with about 95% appearing a single time and around 1.2% taken by the ten largest. This CDR3 region has 14 residues. CDR1 is SEHNR and CDR2 is FQNEAQ in the germline V gene (reference sequence). V shed 5 bases and J shed 6 bases, with 11 bases lying between them.

The sequenced material came from naive CD8+ T cells sorted from blood. The origin of this receptor is a man aged 18-30 years in good health. The chain recombines TRBV7-9 with TRBJ1-6; D remains ambiguous. The CDR3 DNA reads TGTGCCAGCAGCCACGGGGAGGGTAATTCACCCCTCCACTTT. This codes for CASSHGEGNSPLHF.